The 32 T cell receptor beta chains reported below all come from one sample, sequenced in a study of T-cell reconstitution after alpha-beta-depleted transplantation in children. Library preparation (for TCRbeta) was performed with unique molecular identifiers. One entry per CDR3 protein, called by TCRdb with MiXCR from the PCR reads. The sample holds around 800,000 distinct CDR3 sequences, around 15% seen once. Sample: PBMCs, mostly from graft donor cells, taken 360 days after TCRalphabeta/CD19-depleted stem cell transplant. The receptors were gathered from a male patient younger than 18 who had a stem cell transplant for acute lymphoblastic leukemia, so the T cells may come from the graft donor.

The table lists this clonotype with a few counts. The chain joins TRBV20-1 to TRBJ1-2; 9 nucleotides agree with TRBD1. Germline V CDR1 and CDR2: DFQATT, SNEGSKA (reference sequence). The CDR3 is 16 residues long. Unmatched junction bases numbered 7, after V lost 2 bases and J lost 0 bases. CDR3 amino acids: CSARKMGQGANYGYTF. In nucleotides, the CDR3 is TGCAGTGCTAGAAAAATGGGACAGGGAGCTAACTATGGCTACACCTTC.

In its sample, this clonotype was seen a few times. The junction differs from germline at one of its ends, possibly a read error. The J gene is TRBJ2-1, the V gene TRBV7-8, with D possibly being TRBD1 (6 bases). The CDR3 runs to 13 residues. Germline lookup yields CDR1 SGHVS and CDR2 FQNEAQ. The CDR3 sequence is CASSRQGTALFGF. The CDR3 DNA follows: TGTGCCAGCAGCCGCCAGGGGACGGCCCTCTTCGGCTTC.

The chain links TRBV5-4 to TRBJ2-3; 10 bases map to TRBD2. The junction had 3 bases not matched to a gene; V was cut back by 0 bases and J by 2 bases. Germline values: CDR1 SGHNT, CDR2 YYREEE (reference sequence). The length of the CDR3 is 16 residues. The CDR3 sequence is CASSLGLAGITDTQYF. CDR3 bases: TGTGCCAGCAGCTTGGGACTAGCGGGTATCACAGATACGCAGTATTTT.

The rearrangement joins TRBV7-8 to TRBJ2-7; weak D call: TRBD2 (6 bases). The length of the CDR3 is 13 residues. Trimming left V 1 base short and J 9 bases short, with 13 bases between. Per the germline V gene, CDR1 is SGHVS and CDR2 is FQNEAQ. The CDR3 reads CASSLGDSRWQYF. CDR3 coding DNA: TGTGCCAGCAGCTTAGGGGACTCCAGGTGGCAGTACTTC.

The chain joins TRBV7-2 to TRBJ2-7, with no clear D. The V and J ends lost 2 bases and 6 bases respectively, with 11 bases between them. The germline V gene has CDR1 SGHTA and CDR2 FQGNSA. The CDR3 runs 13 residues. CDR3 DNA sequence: TGTGCCAGCAGCTTAATCGGGCCAACCGAGCAGTACTTC. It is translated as CASSLIGPTEQYF.

The CDR3 loop is CASSWRTGSDYGYTF. Written as DNA, the CDR3 is TGTGCCAGCAGCTGGAGAACAGGGAGTGACTATGGCTACACCTTC. The V call is TRBV13, the J call TRBJ1-2, with a weak D call TRBD1 (6 bases). This CDR3 is 15 amino acids long. The V gene lost 4 bases and the J gene lost 3 bases, with 15 bases spanning the gap. Germline values: CDR1 PRHDT, CDR2 FYEKMQ (reference sequence).

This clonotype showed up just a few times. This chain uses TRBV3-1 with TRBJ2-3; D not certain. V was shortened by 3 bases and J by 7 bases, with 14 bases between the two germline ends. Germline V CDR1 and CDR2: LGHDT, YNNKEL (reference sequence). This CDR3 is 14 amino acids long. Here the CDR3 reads CASSQLASANTQYF. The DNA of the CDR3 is TGTGCCAGCAGCCAGTTGGCCTCGGCGAATACGCAGTATTTT.

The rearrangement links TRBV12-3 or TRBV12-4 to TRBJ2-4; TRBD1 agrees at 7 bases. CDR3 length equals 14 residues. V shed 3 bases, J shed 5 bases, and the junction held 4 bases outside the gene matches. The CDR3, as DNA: TGTGCCAGCAGTTTGGGGACAGTCCAAAACATTCAGTACTTC. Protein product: CASSLGTVQNIQYF.

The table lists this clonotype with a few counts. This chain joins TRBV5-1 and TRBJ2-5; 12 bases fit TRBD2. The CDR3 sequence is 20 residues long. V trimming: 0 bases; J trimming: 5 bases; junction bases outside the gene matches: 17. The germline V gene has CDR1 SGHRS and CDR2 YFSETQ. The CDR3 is CASSLVPGLAGRAAKETQYF. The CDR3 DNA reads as TGCGCCAGCAGCTTGGTCCCTGGACTAGCGGGACGTGCTGCCAAGGAGACCCAGTACTTC.

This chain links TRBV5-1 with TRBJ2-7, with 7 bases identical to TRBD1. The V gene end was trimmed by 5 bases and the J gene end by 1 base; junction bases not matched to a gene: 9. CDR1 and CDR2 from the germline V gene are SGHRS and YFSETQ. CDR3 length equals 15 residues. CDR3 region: CASRPGQATSYEQYF. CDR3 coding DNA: TGCGCCAGCAGGCCTGGACAGGCGACGTCCTACGAGCAGTACTTC.

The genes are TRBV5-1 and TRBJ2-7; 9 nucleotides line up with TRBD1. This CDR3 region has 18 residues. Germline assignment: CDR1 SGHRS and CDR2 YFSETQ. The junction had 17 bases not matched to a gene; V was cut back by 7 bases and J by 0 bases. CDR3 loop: CASLGTGNRPISSYEQYF. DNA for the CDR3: TGCGCCAGCCTCGGGACAGGGAACCGGCCAATAAGCTCCTACGAGCAGTACTTC. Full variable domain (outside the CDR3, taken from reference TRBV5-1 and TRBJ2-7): KAGVTQTPRYLIKTRGQQVTLSCSPISGHRSVSWYQQTPGQGLQFLFEYFSETQRNKGNFPGRFSGRQFSNSRSEMNVSTLELGDSALYLCASLGTGNRPISSYEQYFGPGTRLTVT.

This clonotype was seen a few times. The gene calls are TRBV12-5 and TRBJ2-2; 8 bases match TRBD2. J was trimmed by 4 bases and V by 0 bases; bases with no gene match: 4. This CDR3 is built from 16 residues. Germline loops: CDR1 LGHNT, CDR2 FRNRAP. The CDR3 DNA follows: TGTGCTAGTGGTTTGGTAGTGAGCGGGAGCACCGGGGAGCTGTTTTTT. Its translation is CASGLVVSGSTGELFF.

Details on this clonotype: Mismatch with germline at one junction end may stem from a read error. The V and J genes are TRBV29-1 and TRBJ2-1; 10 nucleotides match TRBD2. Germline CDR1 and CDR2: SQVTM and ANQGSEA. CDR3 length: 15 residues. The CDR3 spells CSVAGTSDKYNQQFF. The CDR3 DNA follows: TGCAGCGTTGCCGGGACTAGCGATAAGTACAATCAGCAGTTCTTC.

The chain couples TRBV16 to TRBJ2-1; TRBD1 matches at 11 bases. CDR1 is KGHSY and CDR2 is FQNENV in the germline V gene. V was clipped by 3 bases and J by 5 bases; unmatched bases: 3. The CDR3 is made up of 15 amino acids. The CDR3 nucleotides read TGTGCCAGCAGCCATGGACAGGGGGCCAACAATGAGCAGTTCTTC. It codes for CASSHGQGANNEQFF.

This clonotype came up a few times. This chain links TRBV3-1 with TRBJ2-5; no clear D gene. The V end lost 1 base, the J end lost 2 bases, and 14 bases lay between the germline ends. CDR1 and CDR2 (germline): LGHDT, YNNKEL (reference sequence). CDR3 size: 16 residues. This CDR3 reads CASSQVERSLQETQYF. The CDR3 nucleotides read TGTGCCAGCAGCCAAGTTGAACGGAGTCTTCAAGAGACCCAGTACTTC.

CDR3 DNA: TGTGCCAGCAGTCCTGGGAGGGCTGGCAATCAGCCCCAGCATTTT. This codes for CASSPGRAGNQPQHF. The chain employs TRBV12-3 or TRBV12-4 and TRBJ1-5, with D uncertain. V lost 5 bases, J lost 2 bases, and 13 bases lay in between. The CDR3 is 15 amino acids.

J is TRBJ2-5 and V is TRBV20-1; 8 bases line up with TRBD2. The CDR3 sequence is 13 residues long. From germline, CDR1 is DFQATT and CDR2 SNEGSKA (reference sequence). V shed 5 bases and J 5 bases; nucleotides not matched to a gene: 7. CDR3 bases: TGCAGTGCTTCCGGGAGGGCCTTTGAGACCCAGTACTTC. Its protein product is CSASGRAFETQYF.

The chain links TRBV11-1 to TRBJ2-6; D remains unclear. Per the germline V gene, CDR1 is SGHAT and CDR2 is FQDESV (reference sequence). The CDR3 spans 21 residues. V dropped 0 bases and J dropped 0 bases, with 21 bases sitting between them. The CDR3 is CASSLAHLGSGLSSGANVLTF. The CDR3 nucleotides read TGTGCCAGCAGCTTAGCGCATTTGGGATCGGGTCTAAGCTCTGGGGCCAACGTCCTGACTTTC.

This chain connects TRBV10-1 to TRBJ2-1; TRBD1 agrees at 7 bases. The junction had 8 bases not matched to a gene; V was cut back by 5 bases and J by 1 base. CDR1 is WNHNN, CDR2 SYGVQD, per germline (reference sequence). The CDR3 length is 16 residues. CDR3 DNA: TGCGCCAGCAGTAAGGGACAGCTTCCTTCCTACAATGAGCAGTTCTTC. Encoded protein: CASSKGQLPSYNEQFF.

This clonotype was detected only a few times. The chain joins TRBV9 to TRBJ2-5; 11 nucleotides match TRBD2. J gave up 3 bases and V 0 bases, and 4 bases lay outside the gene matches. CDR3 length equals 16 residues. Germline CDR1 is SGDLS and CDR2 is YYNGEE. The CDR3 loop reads CASSVGLAGGEETQYF. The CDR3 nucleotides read TGTGCCAGCAGCGTAGGGCTAGCGGGAGGAGAAGAGACCCAGTACTTC.

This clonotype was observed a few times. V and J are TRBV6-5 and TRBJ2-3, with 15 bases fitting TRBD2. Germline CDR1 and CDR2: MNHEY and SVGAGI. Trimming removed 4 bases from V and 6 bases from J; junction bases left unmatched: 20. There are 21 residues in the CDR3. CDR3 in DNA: TGTGCCAGCAGTTCCTCTCTGTGGGGACTAGCGGGAGGCCCCTTGCCCGATACGCAGTATTTT. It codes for CASSSSLWGLAGGPLPDTQYF.

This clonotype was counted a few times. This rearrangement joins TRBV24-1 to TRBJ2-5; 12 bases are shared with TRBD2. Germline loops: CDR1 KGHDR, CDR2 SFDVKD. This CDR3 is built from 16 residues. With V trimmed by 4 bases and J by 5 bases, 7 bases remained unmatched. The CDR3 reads CATSDRPTSGSETQYF. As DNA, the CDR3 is TGTGCCACCAGTGACCGGCCGACTAGCGGGAGTGAGACCCAGTACTTC.

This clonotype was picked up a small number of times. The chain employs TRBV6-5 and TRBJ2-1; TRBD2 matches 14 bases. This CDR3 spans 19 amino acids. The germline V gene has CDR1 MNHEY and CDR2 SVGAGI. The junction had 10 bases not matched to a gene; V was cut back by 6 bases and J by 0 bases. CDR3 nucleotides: TGTGCCAGCAGCTTACCGGGACTAGCGGGAGAGAGCTCCTACAATGAGCAGTTCTTC. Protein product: CASSLPGLAGESSYNEQFF.

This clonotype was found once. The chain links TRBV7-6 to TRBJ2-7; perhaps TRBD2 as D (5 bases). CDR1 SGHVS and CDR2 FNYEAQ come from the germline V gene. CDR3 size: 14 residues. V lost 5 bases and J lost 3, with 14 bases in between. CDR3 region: CASSPYYGGYEQYF. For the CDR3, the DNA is TGTGCCAGCAGCCCCTACTACGGAGGCTACGAGCAGTACTTC.

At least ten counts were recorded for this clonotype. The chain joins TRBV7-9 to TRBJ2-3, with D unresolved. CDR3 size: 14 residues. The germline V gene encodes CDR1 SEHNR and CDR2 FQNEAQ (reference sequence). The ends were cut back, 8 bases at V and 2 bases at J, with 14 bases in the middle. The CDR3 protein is CASHEGPNTDTQYF. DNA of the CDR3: TGTGCCAGCCATGAAGGACCAAACACAGATACGCAGTATTTT. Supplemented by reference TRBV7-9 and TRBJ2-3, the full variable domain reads DTGVSQNPRHKITKRGQNVTFRCDPISEHNRLYWYRQTLGQGPEFLTYFQNEAQLEKSRLLSDRFSAERPKGSFSTLEIQRTEQGDSAMYLCASHEGPNTDTQYFGPGTRLTVL.

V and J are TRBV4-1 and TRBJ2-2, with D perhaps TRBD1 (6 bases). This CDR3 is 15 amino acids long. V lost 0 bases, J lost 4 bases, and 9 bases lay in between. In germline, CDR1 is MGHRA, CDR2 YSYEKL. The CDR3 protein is CASSQERTVTGELFF. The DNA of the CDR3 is TGCGCCAGCAGCCAAGAGAGGACAGTCACCGGGGAGCTGTTTTTT.

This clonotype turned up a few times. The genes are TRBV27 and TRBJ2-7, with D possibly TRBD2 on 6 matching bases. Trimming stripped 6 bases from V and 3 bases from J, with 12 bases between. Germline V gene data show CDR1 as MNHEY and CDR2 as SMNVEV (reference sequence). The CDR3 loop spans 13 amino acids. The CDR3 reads CASSPGVFYEQYF. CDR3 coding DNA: TGTGCCAGCAGCCCGGGGGTGTTCTACGAGCAGTACTTC.

CDR3 loop: CASSLVGNIQYF. The CDR3 DNA sequence: TGTGCCAGCAGCTTAGTAGGAAACATTCAGTACTTC. The chain uses TRBV11-2 and TRBJ2-4; D is unresolved. Germline values: CDR1 SGHAT, CDR2 FQNNGV. This CDR3 has 12 residues. Trimming removed 1 base at V and 6 bases at J, with 4 bases between.

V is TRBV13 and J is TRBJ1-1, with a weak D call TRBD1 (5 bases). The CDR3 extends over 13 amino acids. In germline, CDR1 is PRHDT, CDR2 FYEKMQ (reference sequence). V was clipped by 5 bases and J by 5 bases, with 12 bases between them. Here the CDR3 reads CASSHPRETEAFF. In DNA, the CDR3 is TGTGCCAGCAGCCACCCCAGGGAGACTGAAGCTTTCTTT.

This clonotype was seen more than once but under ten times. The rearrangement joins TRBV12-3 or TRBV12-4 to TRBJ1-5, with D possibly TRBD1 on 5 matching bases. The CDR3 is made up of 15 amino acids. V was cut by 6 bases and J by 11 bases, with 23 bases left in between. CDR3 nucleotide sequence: TGTGCCAGCAGCTTTATGGGACTCTTACACAGGACCCAGCATTTT. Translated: CASSFMGLLHRTQHF.

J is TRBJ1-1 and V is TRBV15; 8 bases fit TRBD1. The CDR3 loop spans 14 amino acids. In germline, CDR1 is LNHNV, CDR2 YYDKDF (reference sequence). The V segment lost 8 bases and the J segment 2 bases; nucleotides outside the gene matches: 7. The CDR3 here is CATRQGRGNTEAFF. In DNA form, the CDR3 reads TGTGCCACCCGACAGGGGCGGGGAAACACTGAAGCTTTCTTT.

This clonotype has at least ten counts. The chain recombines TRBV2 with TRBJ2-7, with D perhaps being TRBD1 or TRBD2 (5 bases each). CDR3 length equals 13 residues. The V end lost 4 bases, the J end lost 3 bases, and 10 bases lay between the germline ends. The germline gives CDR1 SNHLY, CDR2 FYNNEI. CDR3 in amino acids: CASSGDRNYEQYF. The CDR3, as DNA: TGTGCCAGCAGTGGGGACCGTAACTACGAGCAGTACTTC.